What follows are 24 T cell receptor beta chains derived from one specimen sequenced in a study of blood T cell repertoires in COVID-19. Assay used: immunoSEQ multiplex PCR; TCRdb lists only in-frame clones, some missing. The sample shows some 86,000 clones, more than 75% of them seen only once. Material for sequencing was peripheral blood. The receptors stem from a woman aged 65 to 85 with acute or convalescent COVID-19.

This chain links TRBV24-1 with TRBJ2-5; 9 positions agree with TRBD1. The germline gives CDR1 KGHDR, CDR2 SFDVKD. The length of the CDR3 is 16 residues. V shed 2 bases and J 2 bases; nucleotides not matched to a gene: 5. The CDR3 is CATSDSPGQGQETQYF. The DNA for the CDR3 is TGTGCCACCAGTGATTCGCCGGGACAGGGACAAGAGACCCAGTACTTC.

V usage is TRBV5-1 and J usage is TRBJ1-1; possible D gene TRBD1, 6 bases. CDR3 length equals 13 residues. Germline CDR1 SGHRS, CDR2 YFSETQ. The V and J ends lost 4 bases and 1 base respectively, with 8 bases between them. The CDR3 sequence is CASSRQENTEAFF. CDR3 DNA sequence: TGCGCCAGCAGCCGACAGGAGAACACTGAAGCTTTCTTT.

A single count supports this clone. The rearrangement joins TRBV7-9 to TRBJ1-2; 7 nucleotides line up with TRBD1. J gave up 2 bases and V 1 base, and 10 bases lay outside the gene matches. Germline V CDR1 and CDR2: SEHNR, FQNEAQ (reference sequence). The CDR3 covers 17 residues. The CDR3 sequence: CASSLGARQGANYGYTF. CDR3 nucleotides: TGTGCCAGCAGCTTAGGGGCGAGACAGGGCGCCAACTATGGCTACACCTTC.

This clone was counted a few times. V is TRBV10-3 and J is TRBJ2-3, with TRBD1 as a possible D gene (6 bases). Germline V CDR1 and CDR2: ENHRY, SYGVKD. CDR3 length: 14 amino acids. Trimming removed 4 bases from V and 5 bases from J, with 13 bases in between. The CDR3 nucleotides read TGTGCCATCAGTGTTCGCCAGGGGAGAGATACGCAGTATTTT. The encoded protein is CAISVRQGRDTQYF.

CDR3 sequence (DNA): TGTGCCAGCAGCTCCCGACTAGCGGGGGACCAAGAGACCCAGTACTTC. It encodes CASSSRLAGDQETQYF. The chain carries TRBV11-2 and TRBJ2-5; 12 bases agree with TRBD2. Germline loops: CDR1 SGHAT, CDR2 FQNNGV. J lost 0 bases, V lost 4 bases, and 3 bases had no gene match. This CDR3 is built from 16 residues.

V usage is TRBV6-5 and J usage is TRBJ1-1; possible D gene TRBD1, 5 bases. This CDR3 spans 13 amino acids. The germline CDR1 and CDR2 sequences are MNHEY and SVGAGI. Trimming removed 4 bases at V and 5 bases at J, with 11 bases between. In nucleotides, the CDR3 is TGTGCCAGCAGTTTTCAGGGCAGGACTGAAGCTTTCTTT. The encoded protein is CASSFQGRTEAFF.

The rearrangement uses TRBV5-1 and TRBJ1-2, with D perhaps TRBD1 (6 bases). Germline V gene sequence: CDR1 SGHRS, CDR2 YFSETQ. This CDR3 has 14 amino acids. Trimming took 3 bases from V and 3 from J, leaving 12 bases between them. The CDR3 sequence is CASSSQGPDYGYTF. CDR3 nucleotide sequence: TGCGCCAGCAGCTCACAGGGTCCTGACTATGGCTACACCTTC.

Only one count was recorded for this clone. The gene calls are TRBV27 and TRBJ1-2, with D perhaps matching TRBD1 (5 bases). V dropped 5 bases and J dropped 4 bases, with 8 bases sitting between them. Germline assignment: CDR1 MNHEY and CDR2 SMNVEV (reference sequence). The CDR3 has 12 amino acids. The DNA of the CDR3 is TGTGCCAGCAGTGGGGGGGGCTATGGCTACACCTTC. Its translation: CASSGGGYGYTF.

The count of this clone is one. This sequence joins TRBV5-6 and TRBJ2-3; a weak D match, TRBD1 (7 bases). This CDR3 is 15 amino acids long. Germline values: CDR1 SGHDT, CDR2 YYEEEE. V was shortened by 9 bases and J by 6 bases, with 23 bases between the two germline ends. The CDR3 sequence: CATSLRQGLPDTQYF. The CDR3 region has the DNA TGTGCCACAAGCTTACGACAGGGACTCCCCGATACGCAGTATTTT.

The genes are TRBV30 and TRBJ1-3; a possible D gene is TRBD1 (6 bases). Trimming pared 4 bases from V and 4 bases from J, leaving 11 bases between. Germline V gene data show CDR1 as GTSNPN and CDR2 as SVGIG (reference sequence). The CDR3 contains 13 residues. CDR3 sequence reads: CAWNRAPGNTIYF. The CDR3 DNA is TGTGCCTGGAACAGGGCGCCGGGAAACACCATATATTTT.

This clone has only one observation. Here the CDR3 reads CASSLMIQSGNEQFF. The CDR3 DNA is TGTGCCAGCAGCTTAATGATCCAGTCTGGCAATGAGCAGTTCTTC. The chain is built from TRBV11-2 and TRBJ2-1; D unclear. The CDR3 is made up of 15 amino acids. Trimming took off 2 bases at V and 6 bases at J, with 14 bases between the two ends. Germline assignment: CDR1 SGHAT and CDR2 FQNNGV.

The J gene is TRBJ2-1, the V gene TRBV2; 10 nucleotides align to TRBD2. Trimming cost V 6 bases and J 8 bases; bases outside gene matches: 13. The CDR3 sequence is 16 residues long. CDR1 and CDR2 from the germline V gene are SNHLY and FYNNEI. CDR3 nucleotides: TGTGCCAGCAGCCCCGCCGGACTAGCGGAGGGGGATGAGCAGTTCTTC. The encoded protein is CASSPAGLAEGDEQFF.

This sequence joins TRBV2 and TRBJ2-3; 8 bases fit TRBD2. The germline CDR1 and CDR2 sequences are SNHLY and FYNNEI. The CDR3 is 15 residues long. V lost 3 bases and J lost 8; bases outside the gene matches: 10. The CDR3 coding sequence is TGTGCCAGCAGTGAGTTAGCGGGAAATCACGGTACGCAGTATTTT. It encodes CASSELAGNHGTQYF.

The table lists this clone with a count of one. V usage is TRBV9 and J usage is TRBJ1-3; D not certain. V lost 4 bases, J lost 4 bases, and 12 bases lay in between. The length of the CDR3 is 14 residues. The germline V gene has CDR1 SGDLS and CDR2 YYNGEE. CDR3 nucleotides: TGTGCCAGCAGCCCCCCCGCCCAGGGAAACACCATATATTTT. Amino acids: CASSPPAQGNTIYF.

This clone appeared once. This chain joins TRBV2 and TRBJ2-5, with D possibly matching TRBD1 (5 bases). This CDR3 spans 13 amino acids. Trimming cost V 2 bases and J 2 bases, with 6 bases left between them. From germline, CDR1 is SNHLY and CDR2 FYNNEI. CDR3 protein: CASSEQGQETQYF. The CDR3 coding sequence is TGTGCCAGCAGTGAACAGGGTCAAGAGACCCAGTACTTC.

Note on this clone: The junction departs from germline at one end; a sequencing error may be responsible. This chain uses TRBV3-1 (or the pseudogene TRBV3-2) with TRBJ2-5, with TRBD2 identical over 9 bases. Germline values: CDR1 LGHDT, CDR2 YNNKEL (reference sequence). This CDR3 spans 16 amino acids. The CDR3 DNA follows: TGTGCCGGCAGCCGATCTGGGCTAGCGGGGATGGAGACCCAGTACTTC. Residues: CAGSRSGLAGMETQYF.

This sequence joins TRBV14 and TRBJ2-6; D perhaps matches TRBD2 (6 bases). V shed 7 bases and J shed 2 bases, with 12 bases lying between them. The germline CDR1 and CDR2 sequences are SGHDN and FVKESK. The CDR3 covers 15 residues. The CDR3 nucleotides are TGTGCCAGCACCGCAGCGGGTCCTGGGGCCAACGTCCTGACTTTC. Translating gives CASTAAGPGANVLTF.

This chain joins TRBV19 and TRBJ2-1, with a tentative D call TRBD2 (7 bases). Germline V gives CDR1 LNHDA, CDR2 SQIVND (reference sequence). Trimming cost V 8 bases and J 5 bases, with 16 bases left between them. The CDR3 is 14 residues long. The CDR3 protein is CASGDRGGNNEQFF. CDR3 coding DNA: TGTGCCAGTGGAGATAGGGGGGGGAACAATGAGCAGTTCTTC.

This chain uses TRBV2 with TRBJ1-5, with 9 positions matching TRBD1. This CDR3 spans 16 amino acids. The V and J ends lost 6 bases and 3 bases, in that order; junction bases with no gene match: 9. Germline V gene sequence: CDR1 SNHLY, CDR2 FYNNEI. CDR3 coding DNA: TGTGCCAGCAGCGCGCTGGGACAGGGCGCCAATCAGCCCCAGCATTTT. Protein sequence: CASSALGQGANQPQHF.

V and J are TRBV4-1 and TRBJ2-3; D ambiguous. CDR3 size: 13 residues. Germline V gives CDR1 MGHRA, CDR2 YSYEKL. Trimming took off 1 base at V and 2 bases at J, with 4 bases between the two ends. CDR3 sequence reads: CASSQANTDTQYF. The CDR3 DNA reads TGCGCCAGCAGCCAAGCCAACACAGATACGCAGTATTTT.

This rearrangement joins TRBV7-9 to TRBJ1-2; D gene uncertain. The CDR3 is made up of 14 amino acids. Germline values: CDR1 SEHNR, CDR2 FQNEAQ (reference sequence). V gave up 5 bases and J gave up 0 bases, with 10 bases separating them. As DNA, the CDR3 is TGTGCCAGCAGCCCGACCGAGGCTAACTATGGCTACACCTTC. This translates into CASSPTEANYGYTF.

V is TRBV7-2 and J is TRBJ2-5, with 7 nucleotides matching TRBD2. CDR1 is SGHTA, CDR2 FQGNSA, per germline. The CDR3 has 17 amino acids. V lost 4 bases to trimming and J lost 7 bases; unmatched junction nucleotides: 18. CDR3 sequence: CASSSSPRAGFGGTQYF. The CDR3 nucleotides are TGTGCCAGCAGCTCATCGCCCAGAGCGGGGTTCGGGGGGACCCAGTACTTC.

This sequence joins TRBV7-6 and TRBJ2-5, with 8 bases lining up with TRBD2. CDR3 size: 16 residues. Germline V lookup: CDR1 SGHVS, CDR2 FNYEAQ. V lost 0 bases, J lost 3 bases, and 6 bases stayed unmatched. The CDR3 region has the DNA TGTGCCAGCAGCTTAGCGACGATAGCGGGGAAAGAGACCCAGTACTTC. It yields the protein CASSLATIAGKETQYF.

This clone appeared a few times. V is TRBV19 and J is TRBJ2-1; 9 nucleotides line up with TRBD1. This CDR3 contains 13 residues. Per the germline V gene, CDR1 is LNHDA and CDR2 is SQIVND (reference sequence). J was trimmed by 8 bases and V by 6 bases; bases with no gene match: 5. As DNA, the CDR3 is TGTGCCAGTAGGACCACAGGGGGCGATGAGCAGTTCTTC. Its protein product is CASRTTGGDEQFF.